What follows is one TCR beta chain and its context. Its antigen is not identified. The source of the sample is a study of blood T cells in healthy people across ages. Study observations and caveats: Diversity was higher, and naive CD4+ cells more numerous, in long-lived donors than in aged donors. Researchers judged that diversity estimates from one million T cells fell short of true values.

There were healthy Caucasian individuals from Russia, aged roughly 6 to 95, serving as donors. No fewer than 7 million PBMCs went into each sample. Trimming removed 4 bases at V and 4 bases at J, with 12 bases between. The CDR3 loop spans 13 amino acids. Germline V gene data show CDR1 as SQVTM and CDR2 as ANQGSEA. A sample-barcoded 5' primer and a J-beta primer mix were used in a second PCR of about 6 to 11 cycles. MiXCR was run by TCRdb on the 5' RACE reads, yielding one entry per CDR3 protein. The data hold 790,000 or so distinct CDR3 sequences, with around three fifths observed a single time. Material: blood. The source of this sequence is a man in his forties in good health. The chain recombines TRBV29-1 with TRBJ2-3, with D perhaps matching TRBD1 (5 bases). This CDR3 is CSVVQGRADTQYF. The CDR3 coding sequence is TGCAGCGTTGTTCAGGGTAGGGCAGATACGCAGTATTTT.